The text below deals with one T cell receptor (beta chain). This receptor's antigen is unknown. Base qualities were left out, and no much larger clone turns up one base away. The immunoSEQ Assay, a bias-controlled multiplex PCR, was used to amplify TCRbeta CDR3 regions from genomic DNA. Per the source publication's procedure: The number of nucleated cells in each sample was estimated by amplification of reference gene primers within the assay. To quantify the absolute abundance of each unique TCRbeta CDR3 rearrangement, sequence reads were collapsed and filtered. For each sample, productive Simpson clonality was calculated as the square root of Simpson's diversity index over productive rearrangements. The table comes from immuneACCESS by way of TCRdb, which keeps in-frame sequences with V and J called. Part of the clones is missing from these tables; in studies checked, under half for an unresolved V gene and the rest for unknown reasons. The V and J calls and the clone size are those of that table, but D and trimming were determined from the DNA. The sample contains more than 95,000 clones, around 81% of them found a single time. 12% of the sample is in the top ten clones.

This specimen belongs to a study of blood T cell repertoires in COVID-19 (dated by TCRdb to about 2020). Regarding the complete study: Collaborator samples came from the United States, Italy and Spain and covered acute and convalescent phases of COVID-19. The material from the prospective study consisted of cDNA or gDNA derived from T cells, B-cell-depleted T cells, or PBMCs. The dataset comprised deeply sampled blood TCRbeta repertoires from subjects exposed to, actively infected with, or recovered from COVID-19. The repertoires were made available in a free public database intended to serve as a resource for research on the immune response to SARS-CoV-2. The samples were drawn from two sources: the first 160 participants of the ongoing ImmuneRACE study, and 1,254 subjects contributed by 6 global collaborators. Sample metadata almost always included a de-identified subject ID, COVID-19 status, age in years and sex. Where HLA class I and class II types were available, the types were taken from metadata supplied by the sample provider, not from assay-based typing.

General findings and caveats noted by the study authors: The quantity of clinical and demographic metadata differed by source and by participant and was supplied without curation.

Whole blood was collected in K2EDTA tubes by collaborating institutions according to the institutions' own protocols. For TCRbeta analysis, collaborators shipped samples in one of three forms: frozen whole blood, isolated PBMCs, or DNA extracted from either of those sample types. The receptor's source is a man between 60 and 70 years old with acute or convalescent COVID-19. Sequenced input: peripheral blood.

The sequenced DNA: TGCGCCAGCAGCTTGGCACAGCTAGGGGTTTATAATTCACCCCTCCACTTT. Translated, it reads CASSLAQLGVYNSPLHF. The rearrangement joined TRBV5-1 to TRBJ1-6; tentative D gene TRBD1, with 5 bases matching. CDR1 SGHRS and CDR2 YFSETQ are derived from the germline V gene. V and J are truncated by 0 bases and 4 bases respectively, leaving an intervening sequence of 14 bases. The CDR3 goes from the cysteine to the phenylalanine over 17 residues. Kept here is only the CDR3 DNA, which spans 51 bases and is read in frame from base 1.